This is a list of T cell receptor beta chains from one sample in a study of human T cells and chemical hapten exposure. TCRdb processed the RACE reads anew with MiXCR; each CDR3 protein has one entry. The sample contains 35,000 to 50,000 distinct CDR3 sequences, approximately 4.5% of which appear only once. Sequences were obtained from whole blood. The receptors here all came from a female donor in good health. Some clones in this sample may be carry-over from other donors' samples. Each CDR3 is given with its conserved first and last residue. D genes are given only for firm matches. Size is omitted from some rows. Given values are once, few, many or a class for expanded clones.

>TRBD2|TRBV4-3|many|TRBJ2-5
TGCGCCAGCAGCCTCCGGGCGGTCCAACTAGCGGGGAAGGAGACCCAGTACTTC
CASSLRAVQLAGKETQYF
>-|TRBV7-9|many|TRBJ1-4
TGTGCCAGCAGCCAGGGCTCCCTGAATGAAAAACTGTTTTTT
CASSQGSLNEKLFF
>-|TRBV7-2|-|TRBJ2-1
TGTGCCAGCAGCTCCTATGGCGGGGGCCGGAGCTTC
CASSSYGGGRSF
>-|TRBV28|many|TRBJ1-5
TGTGCCAGCAGTTTATTTAGGGGGGCCCGGCAGCCCCAGCATTTT
CASSLFRGARQPQHF
>-|TRBV7-9|-|TRBJ1-1
TGTGCCAGCAGCTCAACTAACACTAACACTGAAGCTTTCTTT
CASSSTNTNTEAFF
>-|TRBV7-2|many|TRBJ2-5
TGTGCCAGCAGCCCCCGCGGACCCCAAGAGACCCAGTACTTC
CASSPRGPQETQYF
>-|TRBV6-5|many|TRBJ1-1
TGTGCCAGCAACTTTTTCGACAGCGTGAACACTGAAGCTTTCTTT
CASNFFDSVNTEAFF
>TRBD1|TRBV6-2/TRBV6-3|-|TRBJ1-1
TGTGCCAGCAGCCGGACAGGTTTGGCTGAAGCTTTCTTT
CASSRTGLAEAFF
>TRBD2|TRBV7-2|many|TRBJ2-3
TGTGCCAGCAGCGCCGGACTAGCGGGGGGGAGGAATACGCAGTATTTT
CASSAGLAGGRNTQYF
>TRBD1|TRBV7-9|few|TRBJ1-5
TGTGCCAGCAGCACCGGGACAGGGGGCTCCGGGCCCCAGCATTTT
CASSTGTGGSGPQHF
>TRBD1|TRBV6-2/TRBV6-3|many|TRBJ2-1
TGTGCCAGCACCCGTTCCCGGGACAGCTACAATGAGCAGTTCTTC
CASTRSRDSYNEQFF
>-|TRBV28|-|TRBJ1-3
TGTGCCAGCAGTTTGGACAGATGGTCTGGAAACACCATATATTTT
CASSLDRWSGNTIYF
>TRBD1|TRBV7-9|many|TRBJ2-1
TGTGCCAGCAGCCGGGAGGACAGGGGGACCTACAATGAGCAGTTCTTC
CASSREDRGTYNEQFF
>TRBD2|TRBV9|few|TRBJ2-3
TGTGCCAGCAGCGGGGGACTAGCTAAGACAGATACGCAGTATTTT
CASSGGLAKTDTQYF
>-|TRBV15|many|TRBJ1-2
TGTGCCACCAGCAGGGAGAGACAGCAGGAGTTTAACTATGGCTACACCTTC
CATSRERQQEFNYGYTF
>-|TRBV6-5|few|TRBJ2-3
TGTGCCAGCAGTTACCGGACACAGCTACCAACGCAGTATTTT
CASSYRTQLPTQYF
>TRBD1|TRBV9|medium-sized|TRBJ1-2
TGTGCCAGCAGTTATACAGGGGACTATGGCTACACCTTC
CASSYTGDYGYTF
>-|TRBV10-3|many|TRBJ1-6
TGTGCCATCAGTGAGTCAGCAAGCGGGGCCCTCCACTTT
CAISESASGALHF
>-|TRBV6-1|many|TRBJ1-5
TGTGCCAGCAAAACAGGGAGCCCTGGGCCCCAGCATTTT
CASKTGSPGPQHF
>-|TRBV29-1|many|TRBJ2-3
TGCAGCGTTGAACCAGGCCGAGATACGCAGTATTTT
CSVEPGRDTQYF
>-|TRBV2|many|TRBJ1-2
TGTGCCAGCAGTGAAAGCAGGGAGGAGGGCTACACCTTC
CASSESREEGYTF
>-|TRBV9|many|TRBJ1-6
TGTGCCAGCAGCGTAGCTCCCTATAATTCACCCCTCCACTTT
CASSVAPYNSPLHF
>-|TRBV6-5|many|TRBJ2-7
TGTGCCAGCAGTTACTCGGCCCAGGGGTTATCCTACGAGCAGTACTTC
CASSYSAQGLSYEQYF
>TRBD1|TRBV6-6|-|TRBJ1-1
TGTGCCAGCAGTTACGGTAGGGGGCTTCGGGGCACTGAAGCTTTCTTT
CASSYGRGLRGTEAFF
>-|TRBV5-6|many|TRBJ2-3
TGTGCCAGCAGCTTGGGGTCAGATGGTACGCAGTATTTT
CASSLGSDGTQYF
>-|TRBV29-1|many|TRBJ2-7
TGCAGCGTCCCCGCGCAGGGGATTTACGAGCAGTACTTC
CSVPAQGIYEQYF
>-|TRBV9|-|TRBJ1-2
TGTGCCAGCAGCGTAGGAGCAGGGCCGTTGGGCTACACCTTC
CASSVGAGPLGYTF
>-|TRBV10-3|many|TRBJ2-3
TGTGCCATCGGGGGCGCTACCGATACGCAGTATTTT
CAIGGATDTQYF